Listed here are 15 T cell receptor beta chains from one sample, sequenced in a study of cytomegalovirus exposure and HLA in healthy donors. In the PCR, 60 Vbeta and 13 Jbeta primers were used. Method: immunoSEQ multiplex PCR; TCRdb's copy keeps in-frame clones and lacks some. The sample contains approximately 240,000 clones, over 65% of which appear only once. Sequenced sample: PBMCs. The receptors originated from a woman aged 55 to 70 in good health and CMV-seropositive.

The chain links TRBV29-1 to TRBJ1-1; D possibly corresponds to TRBD1 (6 bases). Germline V CDR1 and CDR2: SQVTM, ANQGSEA. Trimming took 6 bases from V and 1 from J, leaving 12 bases between them. The CDR3 spans 13 residues. The CDR3 region has the DNA TGCAGCGTCAGAAGACAGGAGAACACTGAAGCTTTCTTT. The encoded protein is CSVRRQENTEAFF.

The chain links TRBV18 to TRBJ2-2, with D perhaps matching TRBD1 (5 bases). The germline V gene encodes CDR1 KGHSH and CDR2 LQKENI. CDR3 length: 14 amino acids. Trimming took off 3 bases at V and 6 bases at J, with 11 bases between the two ends. The CDR3 reads CASSPQGYAGELFF. The CDR3 nucleotides are TGTGCCAGCTCACCGCAGGGTTATGCCGGGGAGCTGTTTTTT. Together with reference TRBV18 and TRBJ2-2, the CDR3 gives the full variable domain: NAGVMQNPRHLVRRRGQEARLRCSPMKGHSHVYWYRQLPEEGLKFMVYLQKENIIDESGMPKERFSAEFPKEGPSILRIQQVVRGDSAAYFCASSPQGYAGELFFGEGSRLTVL.

For the CDR3, the DNA is TGCGCCAGCAGCCCCCGACTAGCGGGGGGACTAAACACCGGGGAGCTGTTTTTT. It is translated as CASSPRLAGGLNTGELFF. The chain couples TRBV5-1 to TRBJ2-2; TRBD2 agrees at 13 bases. V shed 4 bases, J shed 2 bases, and the junction held 8 bases outside the gene matches. Germline CDR1 and CDR2: SGHRS and YFSETQ. The CDR3 contains 18 residues.

The chain combines TRBV28 with TRBJ1-4, with TRBD1 identical over 9 bases. Germline lookup yields CDR1 MDHEN and CDR2 SYDVKM. The CDR3 is 15 amino acids. V lost 4 bases to trimming and J lost 4 bases; unmatched junction nucleotides: 4. CDR3 sequence (DNA): TGTGCCAGCAGTTCCCTGGGACAGGGTAATGAAAAACTGTTTTTT. It is translated as CASSSLGQGNEKLFF. The full variable domain, in which reference TRBV28 and TRBJ1-4 provide the parts outside the CDR3, is DVKVTQSSRYLVKRTGEKVFLECVQDMDHENMFWYRQDPGLGLRLIYFSYDVKMKEKGDIPEGYSVSREKKERFSLILESASTNQTSMYLCASSSLGQGNEKLFFGSGTQLSVL.

The CDR3, as DNA: TGTGCCAGCAGCCTCGGACTCACCTACAATGAGCAGTTCTTC. Protein product: CASSLGLTYNEQFF. The rearrangement uses TRBV7-2 and TRBJ2-1, with D maybe TRBD2 (5 bases). CDR3 size: 14 residues. Germline CDR1 SGHTA, CDR2 FQGNSA. Trimming shortened V by 5 bases and J by 2 bases, and 10 bases separated the two germline ends.

The chain combines TRBV25-1 with TRBJ2-2; no firm D call. This CDR3 is built from 15 residues. V lost 4 bases, J lost 4 bases, and 13 bases lay in between. Germline V gene data show CDR1 as MGHDK and CDR2 as SYGVNS. DNA for the CDR3: TGTGCCAGCAGTGTCCTCGATCTACCCACCGGGGAGCTGTTTTTT. It translates to CASSVLDLPTGELFF.

The rearrangement uses TRBV7-9 and TRBJ1-2; D uncertain. Germline V gene sequence: CDR1 SEHNR, CDR2 FQNEAQ (reference sequence). Trimming stripped 7 bases from V and 2 bases from J, with 17 bases between. CDR3 length: 15 amino acids. The CDR3 is CASTQRSNSNYGYTF. The CDR3 bases are TGTGCCAGCACCCAAAGAAGCAATAGCAACTATGGCTACACCTTC.

J is TRBJ2-7 and V is TRBV6-4, with 11 bases fitting TRBD1. The CDR3 is 15 amino acids. With V trimmed by 7 bases and J by 2 bases, 7 bases remained unmatched. The germline V gene encodes CDR1 MRHNA and CDR2 SNTAGT. The CDR3 DNA sequence: TGTGCCAGCAACTACCCGGGACAGGGGGCCTACGAGCAGTACTTC. It is translated as CASNYPGQGAYEQYF.

A single count supports this clone. This rearrangement joins TRBV6-5 to TRBJ2-7; TRBD1 aligns across 9 bases. CDR3 length: 15 amino acids. In germline, CDR1 is MNHEY, CDR2 SVGAGI. The V gene end was trimmed by 4 bases and the J gene end by 7 bases; junction bases not matched to a gene: 11. CDR3 residues: CASSSEPGQGREQYF. Here the CDR3 DNA reads TGTGCCAGCAGTTCCGAGCCGGGACAGGGACGAGAGCAGTACTTC.

This clone has just a few counts. This chain uses TRBV5-6 with TRBJ2-5; D gene ambiguous. This CDR3 is 15 amino acids long. V dropped 1 base and J dropped 5 bases, with 15 bases sitting between them. Germline V gene lookup returns CDR1 SGHDT and CDR2 YYEEEE. The chain's CDR3 is CASSLFSPPRETQYF. As DNA, the CDR3 is TGTGCCAGCAGCTTGTTTTCACCCCCCCGGGAGACCCAGTACTTC.

The rearrangement uses TRBV5-1 and TRBJ2-7; TRBD1 agrees at 9 bases. The CDR3 covers 15 residues. Unmatched junction bases numbered 10, after V lost 3 bases and J lost 6 bases. Germline loops: CDR1 SGHRS, CDR2 YFSETQ. The DNA of the CDR3 is TGCGCCAGCAGCTCCCCTTTCGGGACAGGGATCGAGCAGTACTTC. Translating it yields CASSSPFGTGIEQYF.

The V call is TRBV11-2, the J call TRBJ2-7, with TRBD1 as a possible D gene (5 bases). The germline CDR1 and CDR2 sequences are SGHAT and FQNNGV. This CDR3 region has 14 residues. V lost 0 bases to trimming and J lost 3 bases, with 9 bases between them. The DNA of the CDR3 is TGTGCCAGCAGCTTAGACGTCAGGGACTACGAGCAGTACTTC. Encoded protein: CASSLDVRDYEQYF.

The chain uses TRBV6-5 and TRBJ1-1; D may be TRBD1 (6 bases). The CDR3 consists of 15 residues. The germline V gene has CDR1 MNHEY and CDR2 SVGAGI. V was shortened by 0 bases and J by 4 bases, with 12 bases between the two germline ends. CDR3 coding DNA: TGTGCCAGCAGTTACTCTTGGGGGCCCGGCACTGAAGCTTTCTTT. Translated, it gives CASSYSWGPGTEAFF.

The chain uses TRBV7-2 and TRBJ1-6, with D unclear. Germline lookup yields CDR1 SGHTA and CDR2 FQGNSA. The CDR3 consists of 14 residues. V lost 1 base to trimming and J lost 8 bases, with 9 bases between them. The CDR3 DNA is TGTGCCAGCAGCTTAGTCATAAGAGATTCACCCCTCCACTTT. Amino acids: CASSLVIRDSPLHF.

The V and J genes are TRBV29-1 and TRBJ1-1, with D maybe TRBD1 (6 bases). This CDR3 comprises 14 residues. Germline lookup yields CDR1 SQVTM and CDR2 ANQGSEA. Trimming cost V 6 bases and J 1 base, with 15 bases left between them. As DNA, the CDR3 is TGCAGCGTCGGGACAAGGGTTTCGAACACTGAAGCTTTCTTT. Protein: CSVGTRVSNTEAFF.